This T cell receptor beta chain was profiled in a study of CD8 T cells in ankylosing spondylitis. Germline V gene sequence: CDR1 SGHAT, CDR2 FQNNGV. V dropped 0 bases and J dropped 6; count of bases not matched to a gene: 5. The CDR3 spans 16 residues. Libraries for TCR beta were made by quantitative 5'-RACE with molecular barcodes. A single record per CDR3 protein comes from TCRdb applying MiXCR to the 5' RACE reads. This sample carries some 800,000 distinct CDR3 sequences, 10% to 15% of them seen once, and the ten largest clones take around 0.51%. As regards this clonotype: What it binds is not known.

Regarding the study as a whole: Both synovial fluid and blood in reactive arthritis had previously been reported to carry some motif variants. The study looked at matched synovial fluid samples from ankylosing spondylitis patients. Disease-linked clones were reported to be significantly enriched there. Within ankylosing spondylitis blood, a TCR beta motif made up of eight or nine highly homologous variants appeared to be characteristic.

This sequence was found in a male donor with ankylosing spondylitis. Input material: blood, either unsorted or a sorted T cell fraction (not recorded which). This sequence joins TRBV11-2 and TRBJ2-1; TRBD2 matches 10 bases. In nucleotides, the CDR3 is TGTGCCAGCAGCTTAGAAATGAGCGGGGGGGCCAATGAGCAGTTCTTC. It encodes CASSLEMSGGANEQFF.